The clone carrying this T cell receptor (beta chain) was picked up many times. Its target is unknown. With 4 bases removed from V and 4 bases from J, the gap between germline ends came to 15 bases. Germline CDR1 reads SGHVS; CDR2 reads FNYEAQ. The CDR3 has 15 amino acids. This sample stems from a study of T cell repertoires in cytomegalovirus infection. Study-level findings and limits: There were HLA-C-restricted CMV-specific TCR beta clonotypes dominating the ex vivo response.

TCRdb processed the reads anew with MiXCR; each CDR3 protein has one entry. The repertoire holds around 770,000 distinct CDR3 sequences, with under 35% as singletons. Material: cultured CD8+ T cells from PBMCs, obtained from culture after CMV antigen stimulation. The TCR originated in a human donor in good health (CMV status not recorded). Some clones in this sample may be carry-over from other donors' samples. This rearrangement joins TRBV7-6 to TRBJ2-3; tentatively, D is TRBD2 (5 bases). The CDR3 region has the DNA TGTGCCAGCAGCTCCATAGGAGGTTGGGCAGATACGCAGTATTTT. Its protein is CASSSIGGWADTQYF.